Listed below are T cell receptor beta chains from one sample, sequenced in a study of cytomegalovirus exposure and HLA in healthy donors. TCRdb's copy holds only in-frame clones and misses some; the assay was immunoSEQ multiplex PCR. The data contain about 130,000 clones, roughly three quarters of them singletons. Sequencing input: PBMCs. The receptor set was obtained from a young man in good health and CMV-seropositive. The CDR3 runs from the conserved cysteine through the conserved F or W. D genes are given only for firm matches. Part of the rows lack a size; the others show once, few, many or a class for expanded clones.

d_gene,v_gene,abundance,j_gene,CDR3aa,CDR3nt
NA,TRBV27,NA,TRBJ1-2,CASSSREPYGYTF,TGTGCCAGCAGTTCTCGAGAACCGTATGGCTACACCTTC
NA,TRBV7-2,NA,TRBJ2-4,CASSFDSPLYF,TGTGCCAGCAGCTTTGACAGCCCTCTGTACTTC
NA,TRBV19,NA,TRBJ1-5,CASRGHRNQPQHF,TGTGCCAGTAGGGGACACCGCAATCAGCCCCAGCATTTT
NA,TRBV7-9,NA,TRBJ1-5,CASSFHTNQPQHF,TGTGCCAGCAGCTTCCACACCAATCAGCCCCAGCATTTT
NA,TRBV11-2,NA,TRBJ2-7,CASRQGFSSYEQYF,TGTGCCAGCAGACAGGGTTTTAGTTCCTACGAGCAGTACTTC
TRBD2,TRBV5-4,few,TRBJ2-3,CASSQGLAGGSGWVDTQYF,TGCGCCAGCAGCCAGGGACTAGCGGGAGGGAGTGGGTGGGTGGATACGCAGTATTTT
NA,TRBV5-1,NA,TRBJ2-7,CASSPTTLYYEQYF,TGCGCCAGCAGCCCGACAACCCTGTACTACGAGCAGTACTTC
NA,TRBV10-3,NA,TRBJ2-2,CAISATGAGELFF,TGTGCCATCAGTGCGACAGGAGCTGGGGAGCTGTTTTTT
NA,TRBV5-1,few,TRBJ1-3,CASSSDWSGNTIYF,TGCGCCAGCAGCTCGGACTGGTCTGGAAACACCATATATTTT
NA,TRBV27,NA,TRBJ1-5,CASSVSARQPQHF,TGTGCCAGCAGTGTCTCTGCCCGGCAGCCCCAGCATTTT
NA,TRBV5-4,NA,TRBJ2-2,CASSTPLGVGGELFF,TGTGCCAGCAGCACCCCTCTGGGAGTGGGCGGGGAGCTGTTTTTT
NA,TRBV5-6,NA,TRBJ1-3,CASSLVDFSGNTIYF,TGTGCCAGCAGCTTGGTAGACTTCTCTGGAAACACCATATATTTT
TRBD2,TRBV4-3,NA,TRBJ2-3,CASSQVGGEGSDTQYF,TGCGCCAGCAGCCAAGTCGGGGGGGAGGGGTCAGATACGCAGTATTTT
NA,TRBV25-1,NA,TRBJ2-7,CASSASGEQYF,TGTGCCAGCAGTGCTTCGGGTGAGCAGTACTTC
NA,TRBV28,NA,TRBJ1-1,CASSFGGRGAFF,TGTGCCAGCAGTTTCGGGGGGCGTGGGGCTTTCTTT
NA,TRBV5-1,NA,TRBJ2-3,CASSIGRTTDTQYF,TGCGCCAGCAGCATAGGGAGGACCACAGATACGCAGTATTTT
TRBD1,TRBV28,NA,TRBJ2-7,CASSGDRVYEQYF,TGTGCCAGCAGTGGGGACAGGGTATACGAGCAGTACTTC